The 11 T cell receptor beta chains in this list originate from one sample, sequenced in a study of Ad26.COV2.S vaccination and SARS-CoV-2 variants. Treatment specified: roughly 20 received Ad26.COV2.S at low or high dose, single or two shots; five or six received placebo; per-sample allocation not given. Collection of samples fell on day 63 after the first vaccine or placebo injection. Using immunoSEQ multiplex PCR, the repertoire was profiled, and TCRdb retains in-frame clones only, with some absent. The table lists about 380,000 clones, 83% of them singletons. The input for sequencing was peripheral blood, taken in a trial of Ad26.COV2.S vaccine versus placebo. The receptors stem from a person aged 18 to 65 who received the Ad26.COV2.S COVID-19 vaccine or a placebo.

The chain employs TRBV2 and TRBJ1-5, with 7 bases identical to TRBD1. This CDR3 has 14 residues. Germline CDR1 is SNHLY and CDR2 is FYNNEI. With V trimmed by 8 bases and J by 4 bases, 8 bases remained unmatched. For the CDR3, the DNA is TGTGCCAGCGGCCGACAGGGTCTAAATCAGCCCCAGCATTTT. Translation gives CASGRQGLNQPQHF.

The chain couples TRBV19 to TRBJ1-5; TRBD1 is a possible D gene (6 bases). CDR1 is LNHDA and CDR2 is SQIVND in the germline V gene (reference sequence). The V end lost 5 bases, the J end lost 4 bases, and 15 bases lay between the germline ends. There are 15 residues in the CDR3. The CDR3 sequence is CASSQGGFWNQPQHF. DNA of the CDR3: TGTGCCAGTAGTCAAGGGGGGTTTTGGAATCAGCCCCAGCATTTT.

The DNA of the CDR3 is TGTGCCAGCTCACCTAACAGGGGGCGTAGCGACGAGCAGTACTTC. Its protein product is CASSPNRGRSDEQYF. The rearrangement links TRBV18 to TRBJ2-7; 9 nucleotides match TRBD1. The CDR3 is 15 residues long. J was trimmed by 5 bases and V by 3 bases; bases with no gene match: 8. CDR1 and CDR2 (germline): KGHSH, LQKENI.

The chain links TRBV29-1 to TRBJ1-5; D is ambiguous. Trimming removed 5 bases from V and 3 bases from J, with 11 bases in between. The CDR3 runs 13 residues. Germline V gene sequence: CDR1 SQVTM, CDR2 ANQGSEA. DNA for the CDR3: TGCAGCGTTTCGACTGCGTACAATCAGCCCCAGCATTTT. Protein product: CSVSTAYNQPQHF.

This clone was picked up a small number of times. The V call is TRBV12-3 or TRBV12-4, the J call TRBJ1-1; unclear D gene. The V end lost 5 bases, the J end lost 6 bases, and 10 bases lay between the germline ends. This CDR3 contains 12 residues. CDR3 DNA: TGTGCCAGCAGTAGATGGGGAGCTGAAGCTTTCTTT. Amino acid sequence: CASSRWGAEAFF.

This clone is a singleton in its sample. The CDR3 bases are TGTGCCAGCAGCCAAGAAATAACAGGGGAAGGCTACACCTTC. It specifies CASSQEITGEGYTF. The rearrangement uses TRBV14 and TRBJ1-2; 7 positions agree with TRBD1. Trimming took 0 bases from V and 8 from J; bases not matched to a gene: 6. Germline V lookup: CDR1 SGHDN, CDR2 FVKESK. The CDR3 spans 14 residues.

In this sample, this clone turned up once. The genes are TRBV12-3 or TRBV12-4 and TRBJ2-7; D ambiguous. This CDR3 has 13 amino acids. With 3 bases removed from V and 2 bases from J, the gap between germline ends came to 8 bases. The CDR3 protein is CASSFGVAYEQYF. CDR3 bases: TGTGCCAGCAGTTTTGGTGTTGCCTACGAGCAGTACTTC.

This sequence joins TRBV19 and TRBJ2-4; D might be TRBD2 (6 bases). Germline loops: CDR1 LNHDA, CDR2 SQIVND (reference sequence). Trimming removed 8 bases at V and 15 bases at J, with 23 bases between. There are 13 residues in the CDR3. The CDR3 nucleotides read TGTGCCAGTGTCCTCGGGGAGGACTTTCCCCCGTACTTC. Its protein product is CASVLGEDFPPYF.

In this sample, this clone turned up once. CDR3 in amino acids: CASSRRAGGGNEQFF. CDR3 DNA sequence: TGTGCCAGCTCCCGGAGGGCGGGGGGCGGAAATGAGCAGTTCTTC. J is TRBJ2-1 and V is TRBV11-3, with 8 bases matching TRBD2. V trimming: 8 bases; J trimming: 7 bases; junction bases outside the gene matches: 13. Germline V gene sequence: CDR1 SGHNT, CDR2 YENEEA. The length of the CDR3 is 15 residues.

The rearrangement joins TRBV5-6 to TRBJ1-4, with 9 positions matching TRBD1. The CDR3 has 15 amino acids. Unmatched junction bases numbered 6, after V lost 3 bases and J lost 6 bases. Germline loops: CDR1 SGHDT, CDR2 YYEEEE. The CDR3 DNA sequence: TGTGCCAGCAGCTCGGGTGGGGACAGGGATGAAAAACTGTTTTTT. This encodes CASSSGGDRDEKLFF.

V usage is TRBV10-3 and J usage is TRBJ2-7, with 10 bases identical to TRBD1. The CDR3 spans 14 residues. Unmatched junction bases numbered 3, after V lost 4 bases and J lost 3 bases. CDR1 is ENHRY, CDR2 SYGVKD, per germline. The CDR3 bases are TGTGCCATCAGTGCCGGGACAGGGGACTACGAGCAGTACTTC. Translating it yields CAISAGTGDYEQYF.